Below are 22 T cell receptor beta chains sequenced from a single sample in a study of OX40 agonist ivuxolimab in advanced cancers. Data came from immunoSEQ multiplex PCR; TCRdb stores just in-frame clones and leaves some out. The sample carries tens of thousands of clones, roughly 77% recorded once. Sequencing used CD4+ or CD8+ T cells sorted from blood, obtained in a trial of the OX40 agonist ivuxolimab. These receptors were taken from an adult with an advanced solid tumor such as melanoma, head and neck, liver or kidney cancer.

The chain couples TRBV11-2 to TRBJ2-3, with 7 bases identical to TRBD2. Unmatched junction bases numbered 8, after V lost 2 bases and J lost 0 bases. This CDR3 has 17 residues. The germline gives CDR1 SGHAT, CDR2 FQNNGV. CDR3 nucleotides: TGTGCCAGCAGCTTACGAGCGGGGACTCCTAGCACAGATACGCAGTATTTT. This encodes CASSLRAGTPSTDTQYF.

The CDR3 spells CASKGRGGEKLFF. The CDR3 coding sequence is TGTGCCAGCAAAGGCAGGGGTGGGGAAAAACTGTTTTTT. This chain links TRBV27 with TRBJ1-4, with D possibly TRBD1 on 6 matching bases. Trimming removed 7 bases at V and 8 bases at J, with 14 bases between. Germline V gene sequence: CDR1 MNHEY, CDR2 SMNVEV (reference sequence). CDR3 length: 13 residues.

This clone occurred a few times. The gene calls are TRBV30 and TRBJ2-7; D gene uncertain. This CDR3 has 14 amino acids. Germline CDR1 GTSNPN, CDR2 SVGIG (reference sequence). Trimming left V 3 bases short and J 2 bases short, with 14 bases between. As DNA, the CDR3 is TGTGCCTGGAGCAGTTTCTCGCGGACCTACGAGCAGTACTTC. This encodes CAWSSFSRTYEQYF. The full variable domain, completed using reference TRBV30 and TRBJ2-7, is SQTIHQWPATLVQPVGSPLSLECTVEGTSNPNLYWYRQAAGRGLQLLFYSVGIGQISSEVPQNLSASRPQDRQFILSSKKLLLSDSGFYLCAWSSFSRTYEQYFGPGTRLTVT.

This clone was picked up one time. V is TRBV6-5 and J is TRBJ1-1; no clear D gene. V lost 5 bases, J lost 1 base, and 14 bases lay in between. The germline CDR1 and CDR2 sequences are MNHEY and SVGAGI. This CDR3 has 15 amino acids. The CDR3 sequence is CASSRHGSRNTEAFF. The CDR3 nucleotides read TGTGCCAGCAGTAGGCACGGGAGCAGGAACACTGAAGCTTTCTTT.

This sequence joins TRBV14 and TRBJ1-1; D gene ambiguous. V lost 4 bases and J 5 bases, leaving 17 bases between the germline ends. The CDR3 loop spans 15 amino acids. Germline V CDR1 and CDR2: SGHDN, FVKESK. The CDR3 DNA reads TGTGCCAGCAGCCCGAGCACGCGGGTGGGGACTGAAGCTTTCTTT. This translates into CASSPSTRVGTEAFF.

The chain carries TRBV30 and TRBJ2-7; D is ambiguous. The CDR3 consists of 14 residues. Between the trimmed V and J ends, which lost 0 bases and 0 bases, there was a span of 9 bases. Germline V lookup: CDR1 GTSNPN, CDR2 SVGIG (reference sequence). DNA for the CDR3: TGTGCCTGGAGTGTAGCCAGGTACTCCTACGAGCAGTACTTC. It is translated as CAWSVARYSYEQYF.

The V and J genes are TRBV9 and TRBJ1-2; D is ambiguous. CDR3 length: 13 amino acids. The V end was cut by 0 bases, the J end by 1 base, with 4 bases between. Germline V lookup: CDR1 SGDLS, CDR2 YYNGEE. In nucleotides, the CDR3 is TGTGCCAGCAGCGTAGCGCTTAACTATGGCTACACCTTC. Its translation: CASSVALNYGYTF.

The rearrangement uses TRBV4-1 and TRBJ2-7, with a weak D call TRBD1 (5 bases). V lost 2 bases, J lost 3 bases, and 8 bases lay in between. The CDR3 runs 13 residues. The germline CDR1 and CDR2 sequences are MGHRA and YSYEKL. CDR3 bases: TGCGCCAGCAGCCAATGGCAGGGCTACGAGCAGTACTTC. Its protein is CASSQWQGYEQYF.

The V call is TRBV9, the J call TRBJ2-7; D might be TRBD1 (5 bases). V lost 0 bases, J lost 4 bases, and 14 bases lay in between. This CDR3 region has 15 residues. CDR1 is SGDLS, CDR2 YYNGEE, per germline. This CDR3 reads CASSVGEDSVYEQYF. CDR3 sequence (DNA): TGTGCCAGCAGCGTAGGTGAAGACAGTGTTTACGAGCAGTACTTC.

V usage is TRBV25-1 and J usage is TRBJ2-1; TRBD2 matches at 9 bases. With V trimmed by 1 base and J by 6 bases, 7 bases remained unmatched. The V gene's germline CDR1 is MGHDK and CDR2 SYGVNS. The CDR3 loop spans 16 amino acids. The CDR3 nucleotides read TGTGCCAGCAGTGAATTGTGGCGGGAGGGCCTCAATGAGCAGTTCTTC. Protein sequence: CASSELWREGLNEQFF.

The chain combines TRBV19 with TRBJ1-2; 10 bases agree with TRBD1. The germline gives CDR1 LNHDA, CDR2 SQIVND (reference sequence). The CDR3 is 17 residues long. Trimming cost V 6 bases and J 7 bases; bases outside gene matches: 17. This chain's CDR3 is CASSRPGTGDSLGGYTF. The CDR3 DNA reads as TGTGCCAGTAGCCGACCCGGGACAGGGGATTCTCTGGGTGGCTACACCTTC.

The V call is TRBV6-1, the J call TRBJ1-5; no reliable D call. The V end was cut by 2 bases, the J end by 1 base, with 3 bases between. Germline V lookup: CDR1 MNHNS, CDR2 SASEGT. This CDR3 comprises 13 residues. Written as DNA, the CDR3 is TGTGCCAGCAGTGAAAGGAGCAATCAGCCCCAGCATTTT. Its translation is CASSERSNQPQHF.

This clone was detected ten times or more. The identical CDR3 is also encoded by other nucleotide sequences in the sample. The V call is TRBV27, the J call TRBJ2-3; TRBD2 is a possible D gene (5 bases). The CDR3 covers 14 residues. Per germline, CDR1 MNHEY and CDR2 SMNVEV (reference sequence). Trimming took off 0 bases at V and 2 bases at J, with 6 bases between the two ends. The CDR3 protein is CASSLSAATDTQYF. The CDR3 bases are TGTGCCAGCAGTTTATCAGCGGCCACAGATACGCAGTATTTT.

There are a few counts of this clone. The genes are TRBV11-2 and TRBJ2-7; D is tentatively TRBD1 or TRBD2 (5 bases each). The V gene's germline CDR1 is SGHAT and CDR2 FQNNGV. CDR3 length: 14 amino acids. Trimming stripped 4 bases from V and 0 bases from J, with 10 bases between. The CDR3 nucleotides read TGTGCCAGCAGCTCCGGGGCCAGCTCCTACGAGCAGTACTTC. This gives the protein CASSSGASSYEQYF.

The chain is built from TRBV4-2 and TRBJ1-3; D might be TRBD1 (5 bases). Germline-derived CDR1 and CDR2 are LGHNA and YNFKEQ. The CDR3 is 16 amino acids. Trimming took 0 bases from V and 2 from J, leaving 11 bases between them. The CDR3 reads CASSQDGAGPGNTIYF. The CDR3 DNA reads TGTGCCAGCAGCCAAGATGGGGCGGGCCCTGGAAACACCATATATTTT.

The genes are TRBV5-1 and TRBJ1-2, with TRBD1 matching over 7 bases. V lost 5 bases to trimming and J lost 2 bases; unmatched junction nucleotides: 9. Germline assignment: CDR1 SGHRS and CDR2 YFSETQ. The CDR3 runs to 15 residues. The CDR3 coding sequence is TGCGCCAGCAGGCCGGCAGGGGGGTTAAACTATGGCTACACCTTC. This codes for CASRPAGGLNYGYTF.

This clone was seen a handful of times. This sequence joins TRBV4-1 and TRBJ1-1, with TRBD1 matching over 7 bases. V shed 1 base and J 3 bases; nucleotides not matched to a gene: 8. Per germline, CDR1 MGHRA and CDR2 YSYEKL. The CDR3 runs to 16 residues. CDR3 sequence (DNA): TGCGCCAGCAGCCAAGTGGGGACAGCCCGACACACTGAAGCTTTCTTT. Translated, it gives CASSQVGTARHTEAFF.

The rearrangement links TRBV5-1 to TRBJ1-2; a weak D match, TRBD1 (5 bases). CDR3 length equals 16 residues. Germline V gene lookup returns CDR1 SGHRS and CDR2 YFSETQ. Trimming cost V 4 bases and J 5 bases, with 21 bases left between them. CDR3 sequence (DNA): TGCGCCAGCAGCCCTCGTCCCGGGACTGCTCTTTATGGCTACACCTTC. Amino acid sequence: CASSPRPGTALYGYTF.

This clone was recorded once. V usage is TRBV4-1 and J usage is TRBJ1-5; TRBD1 is a possible D gene (5 bases). The CDR3 runs to 14 residues. Germline V gene sequence: CDR1 MGHRA, CDR2 YSYEKL. V was pared by 1 base and J by 6 bases, with 10 bases between. This CDR3 is CASSQVRGGQPQHF. The CDR3 bases are TGCGCCAGCAGCCAAGTAAGGGGAGGTCAGCCCCAGCATTTT.

This chain links TRBV2 with TRBJ1-5; D perhaps matches TRBD1 (5 bases). Looked up from germline, CDR1 is SNHLY and CDR2 is FYNNEI. V lost 9 bases and J 5 bases, leaving 17 bases between the germline ends. The CDR3 loop spans 14 amino acids. For the CDR3, the DNA is TGTGCCAGTGGGGGTAGGGGAGGAGATCAGCCCCAGCATTTT. Amino acid sequence: CASGGRGGDQPQHF.

The gene calls are TRBV10-3 and TRBJ2-7; D unresolved. Germline V gene sequence: CDR1 ENHRY, CDR2 SYGVKD. V was shortened by 0 bases and J by 8 bases, with 11 bases between the two germline ends. The CDR3 extends over 13 amino acids. In nucleotides, the CDR3 is TGTGCCATCAGTGAGTCCGTACAAGCCAAGCAGTACTTC. Protein product: CAISESVQAKQYF.

The chain recombines TRBV13 with TRBJ2-5; D perhaps matches TRBD1 (5 bases). This CDR3 contains 13 residues. The germline V gene has CDR1 PRHDT and CDR2 FYEKMQ (reference sequence). V was cut by 5 bases and J by 5 bases, with 12 bases left in between. The CDR3: CASSPQGTETQYF. The CDR3 DNA reads TGTGCCAGCAGCCCGCAGGGAACGGAGACCCAGTACTTC.